Following are 26 T cell receptor beta chains from one sample sequenced in a study of blood T cell repertoires in COVID-19. TCRdb's table, derived via immunoSEQ multiplex PCR, lists solely in-frame clones and lacks some. The data contain around 300,000 clones, under 90% of them seen just once; the ten biggest clones take up roughly 0.96%. The specimen was peripheral blood. The origin of the receptors is a middle-aged woman who had recovered from COVID-19.

The chain combines TRBV7-8 with TRBJ2-7; a possible D gene is TRBD2 (6 bases). CDR1 and CDR2 from the germline V gene are SGHVS and FQNEAQ. V gave up 5 bases and J gave up 2 bases, with 13 bases separating them. This CDR3 region has 14 residues. For the CDR3, the DNA is TGTGCCAGCAGCCAGGAGGGGCGGACCTACGAGCAGTACTTC. This sequence encodes CASSQEGRTYEQYF.

The rearrangement links TRBV19 to TRBJ2-7; a possible D gene is TRBD2 (6 bases). The CDR3 length is 14 residues. Germline V gene data show CDR1 as LNHDA and CDR2 as SQIVND (reference sequence). Trimming left V 5 bases short and J 0 bases short, with 11 bases between. CDR3 residues: CASSAGTDSYEQYF. In DNA form, the CDR3 reads TGTGCCAGTAGTGCGGGGACGGACTCCTACGAGCAGTACTTC.

This chain uses TRBV5-1 with TRBJ2-7, with D perhaps matching TRBD1 (6 bases). The CDR3 sequence is 12 residues long. Per the germline V gene, CDR1 is SGHRS and CDR2 is YFSETQ. V was pared by 0 bases and J by 6 bases, with 7 bases between. The CDR3 bases are TGCGCCAGCAGCTTGGCAGGGGCCGAGCAGTACTTC. It yields the protein CASSLAGAEQYF.

The rearrangement joins TRBV5-1 to TRBJ1-1; 8 positions match TRBD1. In germline, CDR1 is SGHRS, CDR2 YFSETQ. The CDR3 has 15 amino acids. The J segment lost 0 bases and the V segment lost 3 bases, leaving 4 bases of the junction unmatched. The CDR3 is CASSSGQGVNTEAFF. The CDR3 DNA follows: TGCGCCAGCAGCTCTGGACAGGGAGTGAACACTGAAGCTTTCTTT.

The rearrangement uses TRBV27 and TRBJ1-5, with TRBD1 matching over 8 bases. The CDR3 loop spans 15 amino acids. Trimming cost V 5 bases and J 2 bases; bases outside gene matches: 5. Looked up from germline, CDR1 is MNHEY and CDR2 is SMNVEV (reference sequence). The CDR3 loop reads CASSPGQGGNQPQHF. CDR3 coding DNA: TGTGCCAGCAGTCCCGGACAGGGAGGCAATCAGCCCCAGCATTTT.

The rearrangement joins TRBV2 to TRBJ1-6, with D maybe TRBD1 (5 bases). Looked up from germline, CDR1 is SNHLY and CDR2 is FYNNEI. The CDR3 contains 16 residues. V lost 4 bases to trimming and J lost 2 bases, with 12 bases between them. The CDR3 here is CASSGQGRTYNSPLHF. The DNA of the CDR3 is TGTGCCAGCAGTGGGCAGGGAAGGACCTATAATTCACCCCTCCACTTT.

The gene calls are TRBV28 and TRBJ1-2; TRBD1 agrees at 7 bases. CDR1 is MDHEN and CDR2 is SYDVKM in the germline V gene. This CDR3 is built from 14 residues. V trimming: 3 bases; J trimming: 8 bases; junction bases outside the gene matches: 9. CDR3 nucleotide sequence: TGTGCCAGCAGTTTCGACAGGGCTATCGGCGGCTACACCTTC. As protein: CASSFDRAIGGYTF.

The V gene is TRBV29-1, the J gene TRBJ2-1; TRBD2 matches 10 bases. The CDR3 is 13 amino acids. With V trimmed by 6 bases and J by 6 bases, 5 bases remained unmatched. Germline V gives CDR1 SQVTM, CDR2 ANQGSEA. CDR3 sequence reads: CSVEREGSNEQFF. CDR3 nucleotides: TGCAGCGTCGAGCGGGAGGGCAGCAATGAGCAGTTCTTC.

The CDR3 sequence is CATRGGTSTDTQYF. CDR3 nucleotide sequence: TGTGCCACCCGAGGGGGCACTAGCACAGATACGCAGTATTTT. This rearrangement joins TRBV2 to TRBJ2-3; TRBD1 matches 7 bases. The V segment lost 10 bases and the J segment 0 bases; nucleotides outside the gene matches: 7. Germline V lookup: CDR1 SNHLY, CDR2 FYNNEI. This CDR3 comprises 14 residues.

The chain is built from TRBV19 and TRBJ2-7; D might be TRBD1 (6 bases). V was cut by 2 bases and J by 2 bases, with 10 bases left in between. From germline, CDR1 is LNHDA and CDR2 SQIVND (reference sequence). This CDR3 spans 14 amino acids. CDR3 amino acids: CASSISQGPYEQYF. CDR3 DNA sequence: TGTGCCAGTAGTATATCCCAGGGGCCCTACGAGCAGTACTTC.

V usage is TRBV21-1 and J usage is TRBJ2-3; the table's D gene call, TRBD1, was not cross checked with the DNA. TRBV21-1 is a known pseudogene. The CDR3 sequence is 14 residues long. This CDR3 is CASSKAPRGDTQYF. DNA for the CDR3: TGTGCCAGCAGCAAAGCGCCCAGGGGTGATACGCAGTATTTT.

This chain links TRBV24-1 with TRBJ2-3; possible D gene TRBD1, 5 bases. Germline V gene sequence: CDR1 KGHDR, CDR2 SFDVKD. The CDR3 spans 16 residues. Deletions cut 4 bases from V and 1 base from J, with 14 bases between. CDR3 DNA sequence: TGTGCCACCAGTGAACCTCAGGGAAGTGGCACAGATACGCAGTATTTT. It yields the protein CATSEPQGSGTDTQYF.

This clone was counted a single time. The V and J genes are TRBV7-2 and TRBJ1-1; 11 bases are a match to TRBD1. The germline V gene has CDR1 SGHTA and CDR2 FQGNSA. V lost 5 bases, J lost 11 bases, and 4 bases stayed unmatched. This CDR3 is 12 amino acids long. CDR3 sequence reads: CASSIRDRGAFF. The DNA of the CDR3 is TGTGCCAGCAGCATCCGGGACAGGGGGGCTTTCTTT.

This clone was found once. V is TRBV19 and J is TRBJ1-5, with D perhaps TRBD1 (6 bases). Germline CDR1 and CDR2: LNHDA and SQIVND (reference sequence). CDR3 size: 16 residues. Trimming left V 7 bases short and J 1 base short, with 17 bases between. DNA for the CDR3: TGTGCCAGTACCTACCGACAGGCGACCAGCAATCAGCCCCAGCATTTT. Translation gives CASTYRQATSNQPQHF.

V gene TRBV19 combines with J gene TRBJ1-4, with 11 bases identical to TRBD1. The CDR3 sequence is 16 residues long. V dropped 5 bases and J dropped 4; count of bases not matched to a gene: 6. CDR1 is LNHDA and CDR2 is SQIVND in the germline V gene (reference sequence). In DNA, the CDR3 is TGTGCCAGTAGTCCCGGACAGGGGGCGGTTAATGAAAAACTGTTTTTT. It translates to CASSPGQGAVNEKLFF.

This clone is labeled medium-sized. The rearrangement uses TRBV5-1 and TRBJ2-1; D unclear. Per the germline V gene, CDR1 is SGHRS and CDR2 is YFSETQ. Trimming took 3 bases from V and 0 from J, leaving 10 bases between them. The CDR3 is made up of 15 amino acids. Written as DNA, the CDR3 is TGCGCCAGCAGCTCCACTACCAGCTCCTACAATGAGCAGTTCTTC. It specifies CASSSTTSSYNEQFF. Together with reference TRBV5-1 and TRBJ2-1, the CDR3 gives the full variable domain: KAGVTQTPRYLIKTRGQQVTLSCSPISGHRSVSWYQQTPGQGLQFLFEYFSETQRNKGNFPGRFSGRQFSNSRSEMNVSTLELGDSALYLCASSSTTSSYNEQFFGPGTRLTVL.

As to this clone: One junction end does not reproduce the germline sequence, and a read error may be involved. The V and J genes are TRBV7-6 and TRBJ1-3, with D possibly matching TRBD1 (5 bases). The CDR3 runs to 15 residues. Germline loops: CDR1 SGHVS, CDR2 FNYEAQ. CDR3 sequence: CASSLRDRGFLRLGF. CDR3 in DNA: TGTGCCAGCAGCTTACGGGACCGGGGGTTTCTCCGCTTGGGTTTT.

The genes are TRBV29-1 and TRBJ2-7; 7 nucleotides line up with TRBD1. There are 12 residues in the CDR3. From germline, CDR1 is SQVTM and CDR2 ANQGSEA. The trim removed 6 bases at V and 2 bases at J, leaving 4 bases unmatched. The CDR3 sequence is CSVTTGTYEQYF. The CDR3 nucleotides are TGCAGCGTCACGACAGGGACCTACGAGCAGTACTTC.

As DNA, the CDR3 is TGTGCCAGCAGCGGAGGAGACTTGAACACCGGGGAGCTGTTTTTT. Its protein is CASSGGDLNTGELFF. The rearrangement links TRBV7-3 to TRBJ2-2, with D maybe TRBD2 (5 bases). CDR3 length: 15 amino acids. The germline CDR1 and CDR2 sequences are SGHTA and FQGTGA. Deletions cut 5 bases from V and 1 base from J, with 11 bases between.

The chain links TRBV30 to TRBJ1-1, with 8 bases matching TRBD1. Losses at the gene ends were 5 bases for V and 4 bases for J; bases not matched to a gene: 12. The CDR3 has 15 residues. Per germline, CDR1 GTSNPN and CDR2 SVGIG (reference sequence). CDR3 amino acids: CAWSSLTGARTEAFF. CDR3 sequence (DNA): TGTGCCTGGTCGTCGTTGACAGGGGCCCGCACTGAAGCTTTCTTT.

The chain joins TRBV2 to TRBJ1-2; TRBD1 matches 7 bases. Germline V lookup: CDR1 SNHLY, CDR2 FYNNEI. J lost 8 bases, V lost 3 bases, and 6 bases had no gene match. The CDR3 runs 13 residues. This chain's CDR3 is CASSDRGLKGYTF. CDR3 bases: TGTGCCAGCAGTGACAGGGGGTTGAAAGGCTACACCTTC.

V gene TRBV10-1 combines with J gene TRBJ2-1; 10 bases map to TRBD2. The ends lost 4 bases at V and 4 bases at J; junction bases unmatched: 1. Germline V lookup: CDR1 WNHNN, CDR2 SYGVQD (reference sequence). The CDR3 is made up of 14 amino acids. CDR3 bases: TGCGCCAGCAGTGGGACTAGCGGATACAATGAGCAGTTCTTC. This encodes CASSGTSGYNEQFF.

V and J are TRBV6-1 and TRBJ2-1; 8 bases align to TRBD2. Losses at the gene ends were 3 bases for V and 8 bases for J; bases not matched to a gene: 18. This CDR3 spans 18 amino acids. Germline loops: CDR1 MNHNS, CDR2 SASEGT. The CDR3 region has the DNA TGTGCCAGCAGTGAGATGGTTGGTAGCGGGATTATTACTTATGAGCAGTTCTTC. This translates into CASSEMVGSGIITYEQFF.

This clone was recorded a few times. Other DNA sequences in this specimen translate into the identical CDR3. The chain uses TRBV5-1 and TRBJ1-2, with 9 bases aligning to TRBD1. CDR1 is SGHRS, CDR2 YFSETQ, per germline. With 4 bases clipped from V and 7 bases from J, the junction kept 5 bases outside the gene matches. This CDR3 comprises 13 residues. The DNA for the CDR3 is TGCGCCAGCAGCCTCGGGACAGGGCTTGGCTACACCTTC. This sequence encodes CASSLGTGLGYTF.

The chain couples TRBV5-4 to TRBJ2-5; 11 bases fit TRBD2. This CDR3 region has 14 residues. In germline, CDR1 is SGHNT, CDR2 YYREEE (reference sequence). V was pared by 4 bases and J by 5 bases, with 4 bases of the junction left unmatched. The CDR3 region is CASSIAGGLETQYF. CDR3 DNA: TGTGCCAGCAGCATAGCGGGAGGGCTGGAGACCCAGTACTTC.

In nucleotides, the CDR3 is TGTGCCATCAGTGAGGGGGGAGGAGGTCAGCCCCAGCATTTT. Amino acids: CAISEGGGGQPQHF. The gene calls are TRBV10-3 and TRBJ1-5; perhaps TRBD1 as D (5 bases). This CDR3 region has 14 residues. Trimming cost V 2 bases and J 6 bases, with 11 bases left between them. Germline V gives CDR1 ENHRY, CDR2 SYGVKD.